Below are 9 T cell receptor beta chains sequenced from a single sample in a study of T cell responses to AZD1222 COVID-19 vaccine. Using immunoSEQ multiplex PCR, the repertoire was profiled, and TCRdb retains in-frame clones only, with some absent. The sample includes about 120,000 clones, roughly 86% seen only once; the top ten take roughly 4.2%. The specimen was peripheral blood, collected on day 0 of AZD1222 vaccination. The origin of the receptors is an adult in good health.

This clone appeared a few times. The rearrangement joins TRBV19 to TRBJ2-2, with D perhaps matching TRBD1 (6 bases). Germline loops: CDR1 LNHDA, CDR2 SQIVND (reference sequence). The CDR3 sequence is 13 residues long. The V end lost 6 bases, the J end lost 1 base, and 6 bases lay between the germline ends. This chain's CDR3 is CASSRGNTGELFF. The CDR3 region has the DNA TGTGCCAGTAGCAGGGGGAACACCGGGGAGCTGTTTTTT.

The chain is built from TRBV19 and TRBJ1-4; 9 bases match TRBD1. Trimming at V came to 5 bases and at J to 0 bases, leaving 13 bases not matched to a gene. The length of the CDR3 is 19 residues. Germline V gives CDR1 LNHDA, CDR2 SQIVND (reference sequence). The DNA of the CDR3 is TGTGCCAGTAGTCGCCCGGGACAGGGAGGGGGCCCAACTAATGAAAAACTGTTTTTT. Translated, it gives CASSRPGQGGGPTNEKLFF.

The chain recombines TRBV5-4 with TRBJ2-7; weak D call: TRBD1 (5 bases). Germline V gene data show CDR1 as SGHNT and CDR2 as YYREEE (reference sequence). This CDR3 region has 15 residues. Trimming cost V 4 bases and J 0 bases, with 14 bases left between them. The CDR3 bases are TGTGCCAGCAGCCCGCTAGGGGCAGGCTCCTACGAGCAGTACTTC. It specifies CASSPLGAGSYEQYF.

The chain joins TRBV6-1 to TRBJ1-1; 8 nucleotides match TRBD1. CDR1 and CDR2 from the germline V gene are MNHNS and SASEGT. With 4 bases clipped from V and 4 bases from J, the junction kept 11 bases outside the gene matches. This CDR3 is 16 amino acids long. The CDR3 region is CASSAPLDRVATEAFF. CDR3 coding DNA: TGTGCCAGCAGTGCCCCTCTGGACAGGGTTGCCACTGAAGCTTTCTTT.

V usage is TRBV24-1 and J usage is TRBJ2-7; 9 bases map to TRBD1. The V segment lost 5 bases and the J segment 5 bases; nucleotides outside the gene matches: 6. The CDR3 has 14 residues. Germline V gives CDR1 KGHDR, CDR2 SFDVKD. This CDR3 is CATSGGDRAHEQYF. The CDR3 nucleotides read TGTGCCACCAGTGGGGGGGACAGGGCCCACGAGCAGTACTTC.

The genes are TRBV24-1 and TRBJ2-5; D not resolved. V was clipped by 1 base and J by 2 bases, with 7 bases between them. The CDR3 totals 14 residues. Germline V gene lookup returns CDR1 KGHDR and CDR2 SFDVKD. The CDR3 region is CATSDLPPQETQYF. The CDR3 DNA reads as TGTGCCACCAGTGATTTACCCCCACAAGAGACCCAGTACTTC.

The CDR3 DNA reads as TGTGCCAGCAGCTGGGAGAGCTATGGCTACACCTTC. Amino acid sequence: CASSWESYGYTF. V and J are TRBV28 and TRBJ1-2; D not certain. CDR1 is MDHEN, CDR2 SYDVKM, per germline. This CDR3 is 12 amino acids long. Trimming removed 6 bases at V and 4 bases at J, with 9 bases between.

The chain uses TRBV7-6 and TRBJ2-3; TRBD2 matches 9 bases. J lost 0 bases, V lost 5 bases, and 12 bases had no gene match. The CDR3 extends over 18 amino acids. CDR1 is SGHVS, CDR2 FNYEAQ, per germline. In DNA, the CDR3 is TGTGCCAGCAGCCCCGCAGTGGCTAGCGGGACTAGCACAGATACGCAGTATTTT. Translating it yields CASSPAVASGTSTDTQYF.

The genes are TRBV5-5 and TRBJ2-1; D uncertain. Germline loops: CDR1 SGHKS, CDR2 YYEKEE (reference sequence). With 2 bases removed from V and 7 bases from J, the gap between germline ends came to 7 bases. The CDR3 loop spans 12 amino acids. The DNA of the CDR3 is TGTGCCAGCAGCTTTTTGGTGAATGAGCAGTTCTTC. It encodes CASSFLVNEQFF. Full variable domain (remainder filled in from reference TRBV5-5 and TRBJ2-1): DAGVTQSPTHLIKTRGQQVTLRCSPISGHKSVSWYQQVLGQGPQFIFQYYEKEERGRGNFPDRFSARQFPNYSSELNVNALLLGDSALYLCASSFLVNEQFFGPGTRLTVL.